This T cell receptor (beta chain) was captured in a study of cytomegalovirus exposure and HLA in healthy donors. Overall study findings and caveats: One variant, a missense change in DCLRE1C, was linked in a later analysis to TCR beta V- and J-gene trimming. The productive fraction for most TCR beta V segments was about 90% or about 30% in an earlier analysis. Per a later analysis, 15,000 to 20,000 TCR beta sequences showed association with HLA alleles at 0.05 false discovery rate.

The study ran its PCR with 60 Vbeta and 13 Jbeta primers. Some clones are missing from TCRdb's copy, which holds only in-frame ones; the method was immunoSEQ multiplex PCR. The profile shows about 160,000 clones, more than 60% of them singletons. In regard to this clone: Its target is unknown.

The length of the CDR3 is 18 residues. The germline V gene has CDR1 LNHDA and CDR2 SQIVND (reference sequence). J was trimmed by 5 bases and V by 6 bases; bases with no gene match: 18. The sample consisted of PBMCs. The receptor was isolated from a woman in her thirties or forties in good health and CMV-seropositive. The rearrangement links TRBV19 to TRBJ2-2; 7 bases align to TRBD2. CDR3 in DNA: TGTGCCAGTAGCCAAATCATAGCGGGCGCGATAGGAACCGGGGAGCTGTTTTTT. It yields the protein CASSQIIAGAIGTGELFF.